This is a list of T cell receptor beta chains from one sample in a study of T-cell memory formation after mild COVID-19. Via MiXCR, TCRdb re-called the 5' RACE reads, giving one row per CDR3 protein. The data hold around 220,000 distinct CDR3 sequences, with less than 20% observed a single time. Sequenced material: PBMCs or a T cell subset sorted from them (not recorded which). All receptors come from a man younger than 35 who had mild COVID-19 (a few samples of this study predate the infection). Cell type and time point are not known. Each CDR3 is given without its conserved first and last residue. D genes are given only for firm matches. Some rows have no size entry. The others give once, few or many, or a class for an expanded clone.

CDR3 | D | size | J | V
ASSLDPRRGGEKLF | - | - | TRBJ1-4 | TRBV7-9
SASNWDPGRDTQY | - | - | TRBJ2-3 | TRBV20-1
ASSPPQGAGANVLT | TRBD1 | - | TRBJ2-6 | TRBV18
ASKEGGNTEAF | - | once | TRBJ1-1 | TRBV6-1
ASSRRSENTEAF | - | few | TRBJ1-1 | TRBV18
ASSYGSQTGNTIY | - | few | TRBJ1-3 | TRBV6-5
ASSFDFGGARRTLH | - | few | TRBJ1-6 | TRBV7-2
ASSLSGGIGQPQH | - | - | TRBJ1-5 | TRBV11-2
ASSQGTGSNTGELF | TRBD1 | many | TRBJ2-2 | TRBV4-3
ASSLAREAVEQF | - | - | TRBJ2-1 | TRBV7-2
ASSVRDAYEQY | - | - | TRBJ2-7 | TRBV5-4
ASNMWSNQPQH | - | few | TRBJ1-5 | TRBV6-2/TRBV6-3
ASSLEALYNEQF | - | few | TRBJ2-1 | TRBV7-8
ASSKPRTGLYGYT | - | - | TRBJ1-2 | TRBV21-1
ASTKGSGRSYEQY | - | - | TRBJ2-7 | TRBV6-2/TRBV6-3
SARVVGDRETQY | TRBD1 | - | TRBJ2-5 | TRBV20-1
ASRRQGAVNEKLF | TRBD1 | - | TRBJ1-4 | TRBV5-5
ASSSVKDWTAF | - | few | TRBJ1-1 | TRBV7-2
ASSHLLGQPEDTQY | - | - | TRBJ2-3 | TRBV4-1
ASSYHRDEQY | - | - | TRBJ2-7 | TRBV21-1
ASSRDSGGTDTQY | TRBD2 | few | TRBJ2-3 | TRBV5-1
SASSLRGQHEQY | TRBD1 | - | TRBJ2-7 | TRBV20-1
ASSFGLAGTDTQY | TRBD2 | few | TRBJ2-3 | TRBV5-8
ASTTPGQSYNEQF | - | many | TRBJ2-1 | TRBV12-3/TRBV12-4
ASSLSGTDTQY | - | many | TRBJ2-3 | TRBV7-6
ASSLAGGTTF | - | - | TRBJ1-1 | TRBV7-2
SAILDGIQY | - | - | TRBJ2-4 | TRBV20-1
ASSRDRAGEEQY | TRBD1 | few | TRBJ2-7 | TRBV7-9
ASSQEPGFYNEQF | - | few | TRBJ2-1 | TRBV4-3
AIKPHRTEPNTGELF | - | - | TRBJ2-2 | TRBV10-3
ASSYLAGGTQETQY | TRBD2 | few | TRBJ2-5 | TRBV6-2/TRBV6-3
SASNPLTATDTQY | - | few | TRBJ2-3 | TRBV20-1
ASSYGENGHEQF | - | few | TRBJ2-1 | TRBV6-2/TRBV6-3
ASSQVPGTGGHTIY | TRBD1 | few | TRBJ1-3 | TRBV4-2
ASSSGTSTDTQY | - | many | TRBJ2-3 | TRBV7-3
ASSYSSGRRNSPLH | - | - | TRBJ1-6 | TRBV6-5
ASNGISGETPLH | - | few | TRBJ1-6 | TRBV28
ASSPGERGRPTSYEQY | - | - | TRBJ2-7 | TRBV18
ASSAGGTTNYGYT | - | few | TRBJ1-2 | TRBV9
ATERGTQETQY | TRBD2 | few | TRBJ2-5 | TRBV27
ASSPRESGEQY | - | few | TRBJ2-7 | TRBV11-3
ASSGGQKGNTIY | - | few | TRBJ1-3 | TRBV7-9
ASSQRGRGETQY | - | few | TRBJ2-5 | TRBV4-1
ATSPPLGGQETQY | - | - | TRBJ2-5 | TRBV15
ASSYPGDDIQY | - | few | TRBJ2-4 | TRBV5-1
ASSLAFGQGGTGELF | - | few | TRBJ2-2 | TRBV11-2
ASSYEGYAEAF | - | many | TRBJ1-1 | TRBV12-3/TRBV12-4
SVGGRLTGELF | - | few | TRBJ2-2 | TRBV29-1
ASSASSRAF | - | few | TRBJ1-1 | TRBV18
SARDLGDTQY | - | - | TRBJ2-3 | TRBV20-1
ASSQAAADRKFSTIY | TRBD1 | few | TRBJ1-3 | TRBV4-3
ASSRGLEVGELF | - | - | TRBJ2-2 | TRBV4-3
ASSQDGNTEAF | - | - | TRBJ1-1 | TRBV4-2
AISELQGGETQY | TRBD1 | few | TRBJ2-5 | TRBV10-3
SARPQH | - | few | TRBJ1-5 | TRBV20-1